This is a list of T cell receptor beta chains from one sample in a study of T-cell reconstitution after alpha-beta-depleted transplantation in children. Each CDR3 protein gets one entry after TCRdb re-called the PCR reads with MiXCR. The data hold some 450,000 distinct CDR3 sequences, with 43% observed a single time. Specimen: PBMCs, collected before TCRalphabeta/CD19-depleted stem cell transplant. The receptors here all came from a girl aged 2 to 10 with aplastic anemia, due to receive a stem cell transplant. CDR3s include the opening cysteine and the closing phenylalanine or tryptophan. The D gene is left open where the match is weak. Not every row has a clone size; where given, it reads once, few, many or a size class.

v_call: TRBV20-1; d_call: NA; j_call: TRBJ1-6; clone_size: many; cdr3_length: 15; cdr3_nt: TGCAGCGCTTCCGGGGTGGAAACCTATAATTCACCCCTCCACTTT; cdr3_aa: CSASGVETYNSPLHF
v_call: TRBV28; d_call: NA; j_call: TRBJ1-4; clone_size: few; cdr3_length: 14; cdr3_nt: TGTGCCAGCAGTTTAAGTGGGGGAGGGGAAAAACTGTTTTTT; cdr3_aa: CASSLSGGGEKLFF
v_call: TRBV29-1; d_call: NA; j_call: TRBJ2-1; clone_size: NA; cdr3_length: 14; cdr3_nt: TGCAGCGTTGAAGAACGAAGGGGGAGGGGTGAGCAGTTCTTC; cdr3_aa: CSVEERRGRGEQFF
v_call: TRBV12-3/TRBV12-4; d_call: NA; j_call: TRBJ2-7; clone_size: many; cdr3_length: 15; cdr3_nt: TGTGCCAGCACCACAAACGATTGGGCCGGGGCCGAGCAGTACTTC; cdr3_aa: CASTTNDWAGAEQYF
v_call: TRBV5-1; d_call: NA; j_call: TRBJ1-6; clone_size: few; cdr3_length: 15; cdr3_nt: TGCGCCAGCAGCGGAAGGACAGAAAGAAATTCACCCCTCCACTTT; cdr3_aa: CASSGRTERNSPLHF
v_call: TRBV5-5; d_call: NA; j_call: TRBJ2-1; clone_size: once; cdr3_length: 16; cdr3_nt: TGTGCCAGCAGCCCCGACCCAGGGGGGGCTCACAATGAGCAGTTCTTC; cdr3_aa: CASSPDPGGAHNEQFF
v_call: TRBV20-1; d_call: TRBD1; j_call: TRBJ2-7; clone_size: NA; cdr3_length: 13; cdr3_nt: TGCAGTGCCCTAGACAGGGGGCGCGACGAGCAGTACTTC; cdr3_aa: CSALDRGRDEQYF
v_call: TRBV15; d_call: NA; j_call: TRBJ2-1; clone_size: many; cdr3_length: 15; cdr3_nt: TGTGCCACCAGCAGAGATACAGGTAAAGAAGGTGAGCAGTTCTTC; cdr3_aa: CATSRDTGKEGEQFF
v_call: TRBV5-4; d_call: TRBD1; j_call: TRBJ2-2; clone_size: NA; cdr3_length: 18; cdr3_nt: TGTGCCAGCAGCTTGTTGTGGACAGGGGGCGCCGGCACCGGGGAGCTGTTTTTT; cdr3_aa: CASSLLWTGGAGTGELFF
v_call: TRBV10-3; d_call: TRBD2; j_call: TRBJ2-7; clone_size: many; cdr3_length: 16; cdr3_nt: TGTGCCATCAGCGACCGGCTAGCGGGAGGGCCGGGTGAGCAGTACTTC; cdr3_aa: CAISDRLAGGPGEQYF
v_call: TRBV7-2; d_call: NA; j_call: TRBJ2-7; clone_size: many; cdr3_length: 14; cdr3_nt: TGTGCCAGCAGCTTAGGGGGACCCCTTTACGAGCAGTACTTC; cdr3_aa: CASSLGGPLYEQYF
v_call: TRBV28; d_call: NA; j_call: TRBJ1-4; clone_size: NA; cdr3_length: 12; cdr3_nt: TGTGCCAGCAGGGGAACTAATGAAAAACTGTTTTTT; cdr3_aa: CASRGTNEKLFF
v_call: TRBV7-9; d_call: NA; j_call: TRBJ1-3; clone_size: many; cdr3_length: 15; cdr3_nt: TGTGCCAGCAGCCCTTCCTTGGCCTCTGGAAACACCATATATTTT; cdr3_aa: CASSPSLASGNTIYF
v_call: TRBV5-1; d_call: TRBD1; j_call: TRBJ2-2; clone_size: many; cdr3_length: 16; cdr3_nt: TGCGCCAGCAGCCCGTTCGGACAGGGCAACACCGGGGAGCTGTTTTTT; cdr3_aa: CASSPFGQGNTGELFF
v_call: TRBV20-1; d_call: TRBD1; j_call: TRBJ2-5; clone_size: NA; cdr3_length: 17; cdr3_nt: TGCAGTGCGCAGGGACAGGAGAAGCCAGGGGGTCAAGAGACCCAGTACTTC; cdr3_aa: CSAQGQEKPGGQETQYF
v_call: TRBV28; d_call: NA; j_call: TRBJ2-5; clone_size: NA; cdr3_length: 16; cdr3_nt: TGTGCCAGCAGTTTGTTTTCGGGCGCGCCAGGGGAGACCCAGTACTTC; cdr3_aa: CASSLFSGAPGETQYF
v_call: TRBV6-5; d_call: TRBD2; j_call: TRBJ2-3; clone_size: many; cdr3_length: 15; cdr3_nt: TGTGCCAGCAGTCCCCTAGCGGGGCTCACAGATACGCAGTATTTT; cdr3_aa: CASSPLAGLTDTQYF
v_call: TRBV9; d_call: NA; j_call: TRBJ1-2; clone_size: NA; cdr3_length: 14; cdr3_nt: TGTGCCAGCAGTCCAACCAGGGTTGACTATGGCTACACCTTC; cdr3_aa: CASSPTRVDYGYTF